A selection of T cell receptor beta chains follows, all from one sample in a study of blood T cells in healthy people across ages. TCRdb re-analysed the 5' RACE reads in MiXCR, keeping a single row per CDR3 protein. Of fewer than 900,000 distinct CDR3 sequences listed, under 40% are singletons. The sequenced sample consisted of blood. All receptors come from a man aged 18 to 35 in good health. Both conserved end residues are trimmed from each CDR3. D genes are given only for firm matches.

v_gene: TRBV12-3/TRBV12-4
d_gene: TRBD1
CDR3aa: ASRHRDRGISSGANVLT

v_gene: TRBV19
d_gene: .
CDR3aa: ASSLQTHYNEQF

v_gene: TRBV6-2/TRBV6-3
d_gene: TRBD2
CDR3aa: ASSYPRRGADEQY

v_gene: TRBV29-1
d_gene: .
CDR3aa: SVDAGSTDTQY

v_gene: TRBV7-6
d_gene: TRBD1
CDR3aa: ASSLETGTNSEGYT

v_gene: TRBV12-5
d_gene: .
CDR3aa: ASGLDGWTQY

v_gene: TRBV6-2/TRBV6-3
d_gene: .
CDR3aa: ASSYRKGNQETQY

v_gene: TRBV6-5
d_gene: TRBD1
CDR3aa: ASSSRTGRSADTQY

v_gene: TRBV5-1
d_gene: TRBD1
CDR3aa: ASSRTGALNEQF

v_gene: TRBV7-2
d_gene: TRBD1
CDR3aa: ASSPQGQGYNEQY

v_gene: TRBV10-3
d_gene: .
CDR3aa: AVTNAVTSTDTQY

v_gene: TRBV7-3
d_gene: .
CDR3aa: ASSSQGGGSYEQY

v_gene: TRBV2
d_gene: .
CDR3aa: ASSEGRGEEQY

v_gene: TRBV20-1
d_gene: .
CDR3aa: SASGQGGRYEQY

v_gene: TRBV6-2/TRBV6-3
d_gene: .
CDR3aa: ASSYTPGGTYEQY

v_gene: TRBV7-9
d_gene: .
CDR3aa: ASTNDGTYGYT

v_gene: TRBV20-1
d_gene: TRBD2
CDR3aa: SAGTSGGWRETQY

v_gene: TRBV4-3
d_gene: TRBD2
CDR3aa: ASSQHSGGHDNGQF

v_gene: TRBV12-3/TRBV12-4
d_gene: TRBD1
CDR3aa: ASGFADRSNTEAF

v_gene: TRBV20-1
d_gene: .
CDR3aa: SASGEPGPRVNIQY

v_gene: TRBV7-8
d_gene: .
CDR3aa: ASSSPSDGSPYYGYT

v_gene: TRBV14
d_gene: TRBD2
CDR3aa: ASSQPSGGAYNEQY

v_gene: TRBV20-1
d_gene: .
CDR3aa: SASRGRSNSPLH

v_gene: TRBV7-2
d_gene: TRBD2
CDR3aa: ASSSGGDTREQF

v_gene: TRBV7-9
d_gene: .
CDR3aa: ASRLRDTQY

v_gene: TRBV20-1
d_gene: TRBD1
CDR3aa: SALTGKGSTDTQY

v_gene: TRBV27
d_gene: TRBD1
CDR3aa: ASSGRGRFNQPQH

v_gene: TRBV6-5
d_gene: .
CDR3aa: ASSREYSNQPQH

v_gene: TRBV20-1
d_gene: .
CDR3aa: SARDATGLYGYT

v_gene: TRBV5-1
d_gene: .
CDR3aa: ASSLGTDPNIEQF

v_gene: TRBV6-6
d_gene: .
CDR3aa: ASSYSSALQETQY